The 24 T cell receptor beta chains below all came from one sample that was sequenced in a study of OX40 agonist ivuxolimab in advanced cancers. Assay: immunoSEQ multiplex PCR; the TCRdb copy retains only in-frame clones and omits some. The sample lists approximately 68,000 clones, about 86% occurring once. Here the sequenced sample was CD4+ or CD8+ T cells sorted from blood, taken in a trial of the OX40 agonist ivuxolimab. The source of these receptors is an adult with an advanced solid tumor such as melanoma, head and neck, liver or kidney cancer.

The chain uses TRBV6-6 and TRBJ2-5; D uncertain. Germline CDR1 is MNHNY and CDR2 is SVGAGI (reference sequence). The CDR3 sequence is 13 residues long. The germline V and J ends were trimmed by 2 bases and 2 bases, with 6 bases remaining between them. The CDR3 reads CASSYMGQETQYF. Here the CDR3 DNA reads TGTGCCAGCAGTTACATGGGACAAGAGACCCAGTACTTC.

This chain uses TRBV5-6 with TRBJ1-3; 9 nucleotides line up with TRBD1. The V segment lost 4 bases and the J segment 7 bases; nucleotides outside the gene matches: 3. Germline V gene lookup returns CDR1 SGHDT and CDR2 YYEEEE. The CDR3 has 13 amino acids. CDR3 sequence: CASSLGQGNTIYF. The CDR3 DNA reads as TGTGCCAGCAGCCTCGGACAGGGGAACACCATATATTTT. Variable domain in full (rest from reference TRBV5-6 and TRBJ1-3): DAGVTQSPTHLIKTRGQQVTLRCSPKSGHDTVSWYQQALGQGPQFIFQYYEEEERQRGNFPDRFSGHQFPNYSSELNVNALLLGDSALYLCASSLGQGNTIYFGEGSWLTVV.

The chain uses TRBV4-3 and TRBJ2-2; 9 bases line up with TRBD2. Germline-derived CDR1 and CDR2 are LGHNA and YSLEER. The ends lost 6 bases at V and 0 bases at J; junction bases unmatched: 11. CDR3 size: 18 residues. The CDR3 reads CASSRDPAGGTNTGELFF. CDR3 bases: TGCGCCAGCAGTCGAGACCCGGCGGGGGGGACGAACACCGGGGAGCTGTTTTTT.

V and J are TRBV7-9 and TRBJ2-7; perhaps TRBD1 as D (6 bases). This CDR3 region has 15 residues. CDR1 is SEHNR and CDR2 is FQNEAQ in the germline V gene (reference sequence). V lost 5 bases and J lost 1, with 15 bases in between. CDR3 nucleotides: TGTGCCAGCAGCCTAGGTTCAGGGGTGTCCTACGAGCAGTACTTC. Amino acids: CASSLGSGVSYEQYF.

The CDR3 DNA is TGTGCCAGCAGCTTGGGGACAGGGCCCTACAATGAGCAGTTCTTC. Protein sequence: CASSLGTGPYNEQFF. The V gene is TRBV7-9, the J gene TRBJ2-1; 9 bases are shared with TRBD1. CDR1 and CDR2 from the germline V gene are SEHNR and FQNEAQ (reference sequence). The V and J ends lost 3 bases and 2 bases, in that order; junction bases with no gene match: 2. The CDR3 contains 15 residues.

This clone was observed once. This chain uses TRBV19 with TRBJ1-3; 9 nucleotides line up with TRBD1. The trim removed 5 bases at V and 3 bases at J, leaving 5 bases unmatched. The CDR3 sequence is 15 residues long. Germline V gives CDR1 LNHDA, CDR2 SQIVND (reference sequence). In DNA, the CDR3 is TGTGCCAGTAGTCAACAGGGGGCGATTGGAAACACCATATATTTT. Encoded protein: CASSQQGAIGNTIYF.

V gene TRBV6-5 combines with J gene TRBJ1-2, with D unresolved. V was clipped by 6 bases and J by 8 bases, with 13 bases between them. The CDR3 sequence is 12 residues long. Germline V gene lookup returns CDR1 MNHEY and CDR2 SVGAGI. CDR3 loop: CASSLGGRGYTF. In DNA, the CDR3 is TGTGCCAGCAGCCTCGGCGGACGGGGCTACACCTTC.

The chain combines TRBV9 with TRBJ1-1, with unresolved D. The CDR3 sequence is 15 residues long. CDR1 and CDR2 from the germline V gene are SGDLS and YYNGEE. Trimming pared 4 bases from V and 2 bases from J, leaving 15 bases between. CDR3 sequence (DNA): TGTGCCAGCAGCCCATCCCCCTGGGCCAACACTGAAGCTTTCTTT. Protein: CASSPSPWANTEAFF.

V gene TRBV28 combines with J gene TRBJ2-2, with 7 positions matching TRBD1. J was trimmed by 1 base and V by 5 bases; bases with no gene match: 10. Per germline, CDR1 MDHEN and CDR2 SYDVKM. This CDR3 is 17 amino acids long. The CDR3 here is CASSPRTGMKNTGELFF. In DNA form, the CDR3 reads TGTGCCAGCAGTCCCAGGACAGGTATGAAGAACACCGGGGAGCTGTTTTTT. The full variable domain, in which reference TRBV28 and TRBJ2-2 provide the parts outside the CDR3, is DVKVTQSSRYLVKRTGEKVFLECVQDMDHENMFWYRQDPGLGLRLIYFSYDVKMKEKGDIPEGYSVSREKKERFSLILESASTNQTSMYLCASSPRTGMKNTGELFFGEGSRLTVL.

A note on this clone: The junction does not match germline at one end; this may be a read error. The chain joins TRBV5-6 to TRBJ2-4; 11 bases align to TRBD2. Germline V gives CDR1 SGHDT, CDR2 YYEEEE. CDR3 length: 16 residues. This chain's CDR3 is CASSPVGLAVKSIQYF. DNA for the CDR3: TGTGCCAGCAGCCCGGTGGGACTAGCGGTGAAAAGCATTCAGTACTTC.

The chain carries TRBV6-1 and TRBJ2-7; D possibly corresponds to TRBD1 (6 bases). Germline V gene sequence: CDR1 MNHNS, CDR2 SASEGT. Trimming removed 6 bases at V and 1 base at J, with 13 bases between. The CDR3 is 14 residues long. DNA of the CDR3: TGTGCCAGCAGGGAACAGGGCCTATCCTACGAGCAGTACTTC. Translated, it gives CASREQGLSYEQYF.

The genes are TRBV6-6 and TRBJ1-3, with D unclear. The germline V gene encodes CDR1 MNHNY and CDR2 SVGAGI (reference sequence). The V and J ends lost 7 bases and 3 bases respectively, with 10 bases between them. The CDR3 sequence is 13 residues long. The CDR3 loop is CASTKPGGNTIYF. The DNA of the CDR3 is TGTGCCAGCACCAAACCCGGTGGAAACACCATATATTTT.

For the CDR3, the DNA is TGTGCCAGCTCACCACGTAAGCAGAGCTCCTACAATGAGCAGTTCTTC. Residues: CASSPRKQSSYNEQFF. The chain combines TRBV18 with TRBJ2-1; unclear D gene. The germline V gene has CDR1 KGHSH and CDR2 LQKENI. The germline V and J ends were trimmed by 1 base and 0 bases, with 10 bases remaining between them. The CDR3 is 16 residues long.

The chain joins TRBV2 to TRBJ1-5, with D unresolved. The CDR3 is 15 residues long. V lost 2 bases and J lost 0, with 8 bases in between. In germline, CDR1 is SNHLY, CDR2 FYNNEI. This chain's CDR3 is CASSESGYSNQPQHF. The CDR3 DNA is TGTGCCAGCAGTGAAAGCGGATATAGCAATCAGCCCCAGCATTTT.

This chain uses TRBV30 with TRBJ1-3; D is ambiguous. CDR3 length: 16 amino acids. The germline gives CDR1 GTSNPN, CDR2 SVGIG (reference sequence). The germline V and J ends were trimmed by 1 base and 0 bases, with 13 bases remaining between them. In DNA, the CDR3 is TGTGCCTGGAGTGGCCTCTTCGGATACTCTGGAAACACCATATATTTT. Amino acids: CAWSGLFGYSGNTIYF. Drawing the rest from reference TRBV30 and TRBJ1-3, the complete variable domain is SQTIHQWPATLVQPVGSPLSLECTVEGTSNPNLYWYRQAAGRGLQLLFYSVGIGQISSEVPQNLSASRPQDRQFILSSKKLLLSDSGFYLCAWSGLFGYSGNTIYFGEGSWLTVV.

The rearrangement links TRBV2 to TRBJ1-5, with D tentatively TRBD1 (6 bases). Trimming removed 4 bases from V and 1 base from J, with 14 bases in between. CDR1 SNHLY and CDR2 FYNNEI come from the germline V gene. This CDR3 contains 16 residues. CDR3 region: CASSGGGDRSNQPQHF. The CDR3 DNA is TGTGCCAGCAGTGGGGGGGGAGACAGGAGCAATCAGCCCCAGCATTTT.

CDR3 region: CASSAGTGRGYTF. The DNA of the CDR3 is TGTGCCAGTAGTGCCGGGACAGGGAGAGGCTACACCTTC. V gene TRBV19 combines with J gene TRBJ1-2; 9 nucleotides align to TRBD1. CDR3 length: 13 amino acids. After removal of 5 bases from V and 8 bases from J, the junction contained 6 bases not matched to a gene. CDR1 and CDR2 from the germline V gene are LNHDA and SQIVND (reference sequence).

This chain uses TRBV5-5 with TRBJ2-3; 9 bases match TRBD2. The J segment lost 6 bases and the V segment lost 4 bases, leaving 15 bases of the junction unmatched. The CDR3 extends over 17 amino acids. Germline V gives CDR1 SGHKS, CDR2 YYEKEE (reference sequence). DNA of the CDR3: TGTGCCAGCAGCAGTAGCGGGGGTCCTACCCAGTTGGATACGCAGTATTTT. This sequence encodes CASSSSGGPTQLDTQYF.

The genes are TRBV28 and TRBJ1-2; 8 nucleotides align to TRBD1. The CDR3 totals 18 residues. The V segment lost 4 bases and the J segment 2 bases; nucleotides outside the gene matches: 15. Per the germline V gene, CDR1 is MDHEN and CDR2 is SYDVKM. In DNA, the CDR3 is TGTGCCAGCAGTTCCCCCCCGGGCAGGGGGCGGGAAAACTATGGCTACACCTTC. This sequence encodes CASSSPPGRGRENYGYTF.

This clone was detected only a few times. This chain uses TRBV10-3 with TRBJ2-2; D gene ambiguous. CDR1 is ENHRY and CDR2 is SYGVKD in the germline V gene. The CDR3 is 16 residues long. Trimming stripped 0 bases from V and 3 bases from J, with 11 bases between. The CDR3, as DNA: TGTGCCATCAGTGAGTCAGGCGGCCTTGACACCGGGGAGCTGTTTTTT. Translation gives CAISESGGLDTGELFF.

The chain couples TRBV2 to TRBJ2-1, with 8 nucleotides matching TRBD1. The V gene's germline CDR1 is SNHLY and CDR2 FYNNEI. V lost 6 bases and J lost 8; bases outside the gene matches: 6. This CDR3 comprises 13 residues. The DNA of the CDR3 is TGTGCCAGCAGCAGACAGGGGCCGGATGAGCAGTTCTTC. Its protein product is CASSRQGPDEQFF.

This chain joins TRBV11-2 and TRBJ1-2, with no clear D. The length of the CDR3 is 15 residues. Trimming pared 1 base from V and 4 bases from J, leaving 13 bases between. CDR1 is SGHAT, CDR2 FQNNGV, per germline. The CDR3 loop reads CASSLGVGMSYGYTF. The CDR3 bases are TGTGCCAGCAGCTTAGGTGTAGGGATGAGCTATGGCTACACCTTC.

The rearrangement links TRBV23-1 to TRBJ2-7, with D possibly matching TRBD1 (6 bases). TRBV23-1 is an ORF; its function is uncertain. V was cut by 3 bases and J by 2 bases, with 20 bases left in between. The CDR3 is 17 residues long. CDR3 protein: CASSHPSSGTRPYEQYF. CDR3 DNA: TGCGCCAGCAGTCACCCATCGTCCGGGACAAGGCCCTACGAGCAGTACTTC.

CDR3 nucleotides: TGTGCCACCAGCAGAGGGCGGGGACAGGGGTATTACGAGCAGTACTTC. Translating gives CATSRGRGQGYYEQYF. This chain links TRBV15 with TRBJ2-7, with 10 bases identical to TRBD1. V lost 1 base and J lost 4; bases outside the gene matches: 7. The germline V gene encodes CDR1 LNHNV and CDR2 YYDKDF (reference sequence). The CDR3 is 16 amino acids.